Each of the 22 T cell receptor beta chains below was sequenced from the same sample in a study of spatial heterogeneity in lung cancer. Time point in this sample: sample taken at primary tumor resection. One entry per CDR3 protein, called by TCRdb with MiXCR from the 5' RACE reads. The sample gives 25,000 or so distinct CDR3 sequences, approximately 4.7% of which show up once; roughly 5.2% is in the top ten. The material sequenced was PBMCs, taken at surgery. The receptors originated from a male donor with early-stage non-small cell lung cancer.

Ten or more counts support this clonotype. V gene TRBV29-1 combines with J gene TRBJ2-7; 9 bases match TRBD1. Germline V gene lookup returns CDR1 SQVTM and CDR2 ANQGSEA. Trimming took 4 bases from V and 5 from J; bases not matched to a gene: 3. This CDR3 is 12 amino acids long. This CDR3 is CSVGDRVHEQYF. DNA of the CDR3: TGCAGCGTTGGGGACAGGGTACACGAGCAGTACTTC.

This clonotype was recorded a few times. The chain combines TRBV25-1 with TRBJ2-3; tentatively, D is TRBD1 (5 bases). The length of the CDR3 is 15 residues. The V gene lost 1 base and the J gene lost 1 base, with 9 bases spanning the gap. Per the germline V gene, CDR1 is MGHDK and CDR2 is SYGVNS. In nucleotides, the CDR3 is TGTGCCAGCAGTGAATTGGGGCAGGGCACAGATACGCAGTATTTT. Translating it yields CASSELGQGTDTQYF.

V and J are TRBV12-3 or TRBV12-4 and TRBJ1-5; D is unresolved. The ends were cut back, 1 base at V and 0 bases at J, with 7 bases in the middle. This CDR3 spans 15 amino acids. CDR3 protein: CASSLEGNSNQPQHF. CDR3 bases: TGTGCCAGCAGTTTAGAAGGGAATAGCAATCAGCCCCAGCATTTT.

The J gene is TRBJ1-2, the V gene TRBV5-1; 7 bases line up with TRBD1. V gave up 2 bases and J gave up 2 bases; unmatched junction bases: 9. The CDR3 has 16 amino acids. The V gene's germline CDR1 is SGHRS and CDR2 YFSETQ. The CDR3 reads CASSFGRQGQNYGYTF. The DNA for the CDR3 is TGCGCCAGCAGCTTTGGAAGACAGGGACAAAACTATGGCTACACCTTC.

This clonotype was seen a handful of times. The gene calls are TRBV12-3 or TRBV12-4 and TRBJ2-4, with D possibly TRBD1 on 6 matching bases. The length of the CDR3 is 15 residues. V was cut by 6 bases and J by 3 bases, with 15 bases left in between. The chain's CDR3 is CASSPQQGGKNIQYF. CDR3 in DNA: TGTGCCAGCAGCCCCCAACAGGGTGGCAAAAACATTCAGTACTTC.

The rearrangement uses TRBV20-1 and TRBJ2-2; 9 nucleotides line up with TRBD1. CDR3 length equals 14 residues. V was pared by 6 bases and J by 2 bases, with 4 bases of the junction left unmatched. The germline V gene has CDR1 DFQATT and CDR2 SNEGSKA (reference sequence). The CDR3, as DNA: TGCAGTGCCGGACAGGGGCGAAACACCGGGGAGCTGTTTTTT. Its protein product is CSAGQGRNTGELFF.

In this sample, this clonotype turned up many times. This rearrangement joins TRBV5-4 to TRBJ1-6; D is possibly TRBD1 (5 bases). Trimming took 2 bases from V and 10 from J, leaving 10 bases between them. Per the germline V gene, CDR1 is SGHNT and CDR2 is YYREEE (reference sequence). CDR3 length: 13 amino acids. The CDR3 here is CASSLEWGSPLHF. DNA of the CDR3: TGTGCCAGCAGCTTAGAGTGGGGCTCACCCCTCCACTTT.

This clonotype was recorded at least ten times. This chain joins TRBV18 and TRBJ2-3, with TRBD2 as a possible D gene (6 bases). The ends were cut back, 0 bases at V and 0 bases at J, with 10 bases in the middle. Germline values: CDR1 KGHSH, CDR2 LQKENI. The CDR3 extends over 16 amino acids. CDR3 protein: CASSPPGGTSTDTQYF. As DNA, the CDR3 is TGTGCCAGCTCACCACCGGGAGGAACTAGCACAGATACGCAGTATTTT.

This clonotype has a count of ten or more. V gene TRBV7-2 combines with J gene TRBJ1-1; possibly TRBD1 for D (5 bases). CDR1 SGHTA and CDR2 FQGNSA come from the germline V gene. This CDR3 is 15 amino acids long. The V gene lost 2 bases and the J gene lost 0 bases, with 10 bases spanning the gap. CDR3 nucleotide sequence: TGTGCCAGCAGCTTAAAGTCAGGGTTGAACACTGAAGCTTTCTTT. Amino acids: CASSLKSGLNTEAFF.

This clonotype was counted at least ten times. The chain employs TRBV27 and TRBJ2-2, with a tentative D call TRBD2 (5 bases). CDR3 size: 16 residues. Per germline, CDR1 MNHEY and CDR2 SMNVEV (reference sequence). Trimming cost V 8 bases and J 4 bases, with 20 bases left between them. The DNA for the CDR3 is TGTGCCAGCCTAGCCTTCGGGCATCGGGGCACCGGGGAGCTGTTTTTT. This gives the protein CASLAFGHRGTGELFF.

This clonotype was counted at least ten times. The chain joins TRBV5-1 to TRBJ1-1, with a possible D match to TRBD1 (6 bases). There are 14 residues in the CDR3. Trimming took 3 bases from V and 1 from J, leaving 10 bases between them. Germline CDR1 reads SGHRS; CDR2 reads YFSETQ. The CDR3 spells CASSSDRTNTEAFF. The CDR3 coding sequence is TGCGCCAGCAGCTCTGACAGGACGAACACTGAAGCTTTCTTT. Full variable domain (remainder filled in from reference TRBV5-1 and TRBJ1-1): KAGVTQTPRYLIKTRGQQVTLSCSPISGHRSVSWYQQTPGQGLQFLFEYFSETQRNKGNFPGRFSGRQFSNSRSEMNVSTLELGDSALYLCASSSDRTNTEAFFGQGTRLTVV.

This clonotype was recorded many times. V gene TRBV6-1 combines with J gene TRBJ2-5, with 10 bases that match TRBD1. The CDR3 sequence is 15 residues long. V shed 4 bases, J shed 5 bases, and the junction held 7 bases outside the gene matches. From germline, CDR1 is MNHNS and CDR2 SASEGT. The CDR3: CASSAFGTGVETQYF. In DNA form, the CDR3 reads TGTGCCAGCAGTGCCTTCGGGACAGGGGTGGAGACCCAGTACTTC.

In its sample, this clonotype was seen many times. The J gene is TRBJ2-2, the V gene TRBV25-1; 10 nucleotides line up with TRBD2. From germline, CDR1 is MGHDK and CDR2 SYGVNS. The CDR3 has 16 residues. Unmatched junction bases numbered 8, after V lost 4 bases and J lost 6 bases. Here the CDR3 reads CASSARTSGGPGELFF. Here the CDR3 DNA reads TGTGCCAGCAGTGCTAGGACTAGCGGTGGGCCCGGGGAGCTGTTTTTT.

The sample holds many counts of this clonotype. The rearrangement uses TRBV3-1 and TRBJ2-3; no reliable D call. CDR1 and CDR2 from the germline V gene are LGHDT and YNNKEL (reference sequence). The CDR3 consists of 16 residues. V dropped 2 bases and J dropped 6 bases, with 18 bases sitting between them. CDR3 residues: CASSQPQRSPVDTQYF. The CDR3 DNA sequence: TGTGCCAGCAGCCAACCTCAGAGGAGCCCTGTTGATACGCAGTATTTT.

This clonotype was found many times. The chain joins TRBV19 to TRBJ1-2, with D maybe TRBD1 (5 bases). Germline V lookup: CDR1 LNHDA, CDR2 SQIVND (reference sequence). CDR3 length: 14 residues. The V end lost 7 bases, the J end lost 0 bases, and 12 bases lay between the germline ends. CDR3 nucleotide sequence: TGTGCCAGTACCCGGGGGTCTACTAACTATGGCTACACCTTC. Encoded protein: CASTRGSTNYGYTF.

This clonotype has a count of ten or more. The V gene is TRBV27, the J gene TRBJ2-5; perhaps TRBD2 as D (6 bases). Germline CDR1 is MNHEY and CDR2 is SMNVEV (reference sequence). V shed 2 bases and J shed 4 bases, with 11 bases lying between them. The CDR3 covers 14 residues. CDR3 amino acids: CASSLGYGGETQYF. CDR3 in DNA: TGTGCCAGCAGTTTAGGTTACGGGGGAGAGACCCAGTACTTC.

This clonotype was counted ten times or more. The V gene is TRBV14, the J gene TRBJ2-5; D uncertain. Germline V lookup: CDR1 SGHDN, CDR2 FVKESK. The V and J ends lost 1 base and 1 base respectively, with 4 bases between them. CDR3 length: 13 residues. CDR3 DNA: TGTGCCAGCAGCCAAGCCCCCCAAGAGACCCAGTACTTC. It translates to CASSQAPQETQYF.

Regarding this clonotype: Possible read error: a much larger clone is one base away. This chain joins TRBV5-6 and TRBJ2-1; TRBD2 matches 9 bases. The trim removed 4 bases at V and 5 bases at J, leaving 10 bases unmatched. This CDR3 has 16 residues. Germline lookup yields CDR1 SGHDT and CDR2 YYEEEE. For the CDR3, the DNA is TGTGCCAGCAGCAACGCCGTTCTAGCGGGGCACAATGAGCAGTTCTTC. This encodes CASSNAVLAGHNEQFF.

This clonotype was counted at least ten times. V usage is TRBV6-2 or TRBV6-3 and J usage is TRBJ2-3; 13 nucleotides agree with TRBD2. The CDR3 covers 14 residues. Trimming at V came to 10 bases and at J to 5 bases, leaving 6 bases not matched to a gene. The germline V gene has CDR1 MNHEY and CDR2 SVGEGT. CDR3 DNA: TGTGCCACCCGACTAGCGGGGGGCAGAGATACGCAGTATTTT. It specifies CATRLAGGRDTQYF.

In its sample, this clonotype was seen many times. The chain is built from TRBV5-1 and TRBJ1-4; no reliable D call. Trimming stripped 0 bases from V and 8 bases from J, with 14 bases between. The CDR3 has 15 residues. CDR1 is SGHRS, CDR2 YFSETQ, per germline. The CDR3 DNA follows: TGCGCCAGCAGCTTGGCCGTCGGGGAGAACGAAAAACTGTTTTTT. It encodes CASSLAVGENEKLFF.

The gene calls are TRBV6-1 and TRBJ2-7; 9 bases map to TRBD1. The CDR3 loop spans 12 amino acids. Germline V gene data show CDR1 as MNHNS and CDR2 as SASEGT. V was pared by 10 bases and J by 2 bases, with 3 bases of the junction left unmatched. CDR3 in DNA: TGTGCCACCAACAGGGGGCCCTACGAGCAGTACTTC. Translated: CATNRGPYEQYF.

This clonotype was counted ten times or more. The chain has TRBV7-3 and TRBJ2-5; no clear D. This CDR3 comprises 13 residues. Trimming shortened V by 1 base and J by 4 bases, and 7 bases separated the two germline ends. The germline V gene encodes CDR1 SGHTA and CDR2 FQGTGA. The CDR3 loop is CASSLNERETQYF. As DNA, the CDR3 is TGTGCCAGCAGCTTAAATGAGAGAGAGACCCAGTACTTC.